This T cell receptor beta chain is drawn from a study of T-cell memory formation after mild COVID-19. Using its own MiXCR run on the 5' RACE reads, TCRdb lists one record per CDR3 protein. Of 350,000 to 500,000 distinct CDR3 sequences listed, about a quarter were seen once; the top ten hold roughly 13%. Study observations and caveats: Some responding clones appeared in pre-infection memory, suggesting cross-reactive memory joined. Later expanders leaned CD4+, whereas clones that contracted between day 15 and 85 were balanced CD4/CD8. Day 37-peaking second-wave clones had unconfirmed SARS-CoV-2 specificity. The main location of contracting CD4+ clones was CM and EM, and that of contracting CD8+ clones was EMRA.

On this clonotype: Its antigen remains unknown.

Specimen: PBMCs or a T cell subset sorted from them (not recorded which). The origin of this receptor is an adult woman who had mild COVID-19 (a few samples of this study predate the infection). Cell type and time point are not known.

This chain's CDR3 is CENYLVREGLQFF. DNA for the CDR3: TGCGAAAATTACCTCGTGCGGGAGGGCCTGCAGTTCTTC. This chain uses TRBV12-2 with TRBJ2-1; TRBD2, the table's D call, lacks a check against the DNA. TRBV12-2 counts as a pseudogene. The CDR3 is 13 residues long.